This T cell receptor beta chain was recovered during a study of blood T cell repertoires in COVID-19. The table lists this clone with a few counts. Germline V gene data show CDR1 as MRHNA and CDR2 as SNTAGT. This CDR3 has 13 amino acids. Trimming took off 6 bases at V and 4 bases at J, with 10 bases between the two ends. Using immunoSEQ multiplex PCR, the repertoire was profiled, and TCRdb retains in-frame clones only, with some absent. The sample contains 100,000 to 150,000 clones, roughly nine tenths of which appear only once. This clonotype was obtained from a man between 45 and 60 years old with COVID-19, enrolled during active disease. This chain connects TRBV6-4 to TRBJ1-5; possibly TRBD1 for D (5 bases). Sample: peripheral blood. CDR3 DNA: TGTGCCAGCAGCGCTCAGGGAAATCAGCCCCAGCATTTT. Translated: CASSAQGNQPQHF.